The TCR beta chain under discussion was sequenced for a study of blood T cell repertoires in COVID-19. About the study: From the United States, Italy and Spain came samples of acute and convalescent COVID-19. PBMCs, B-cell-depleted T cells, or T cells were the source of the cDNA or gDNA that made up the material.

Authors' methods: Estimates of nucleated cell counts were drawn from the amplification of reference gene primers. This table comes from immunoSEQ multiplex PCR, and its TCRdb copy is limited to in-frame clones, with some not included. V and J calls and clone size are given by that table; D and trimming were obtained from the DNA. This table holds approximately 90,000 clones, about four fifths found once. The CDR3 is made up of 14 amino acids. The V gene's germline CDR1 is LNHNV and CDR2 YYDKDF (reference sequence). V was cut by 0 bases and J by 6 bases, with 11 bases left in between. This clone occurred a few times.

The sample taken for sequencing was peripheral blood. The TCR comes from a human donor in a cohort sampled during active COVID-19. This sequence joins TRBV15 and TRBJ1-2; possibly TRBD1 for D (5 bases). The CDR3: CATSREQVYDGYTF. Written as DNA, the CDR3 is TGTGCCACCAGCAGAGAACAGGTGTACGATGGCTACACCTTC.